The clone carrying this T cell receptor beta chain was counted a single time. The V gene's germline CDR1 is SGHTA and CDR2 FQGNSA. The CDR3 contains 14 residues. V lost 7 bases and J lost 3; bases outside the gene matches: 8. The sample belongs to a study of shared T cell receptors in the human thymus. Data came from immunoSEQ multiplex PCR; TCRdb stores just in-frame clones and leaves some out. The table shows under 850,000 clones, with 88% occurring only once. Separately, the same data were catalogued under a study of human thymus T cells. This second report adds: Corrective heart surgery yielded the resections from which the thymus tissue came. Overlap was high between thymic repertoires from unrelated individuals, as reported in related research.

The sequence was collected from a boy under two years old with a congenital heart defect. The sequencing input was thymocytes. This chain joins TRBV7-2 and TRBJ2-7; TRBD2 agrees at 8 bases. The CDR3 sequence is CASNGTSSIYEQYF. Written as DNA, the CDR3 is TGTGCCAGCAACGGGACTAGTAGTATCTACGAGCAGTACTTC.